This TCR beta chain was retrieved from a study of T cells in Graves' hyperthyroidism and ophthalmopathy. Each diagnosis was grounded in clinical symptoms, serum thyroxine and TRAb, thyroid ultrasound, and orbital computed tomography. The CDR3 runs to 15 residues. Germline lookup yields CDR1 DFQATT and CDR2 SNEGSKA (reference sequence). V was trimmed by 5 bases and J by 1 base, leaving 17 bases between them. TCR beta CDR3 regions were amplified from RNA transcripts. In the first-round RT-PCR of the TCR CDR3, the HTBI primer set was used. TCRdb ran MiXCR on the multiplex PCR reads and lists one entry per CDR3 protein. The table includes fewer than 400,000 distinct CDR3 sequences, just under 25% detected once.

The sequence came from a man between 45 and 60 years old with Graves' hyperthyroidism. Specimen: blood. The gene calls are TRBV20-1 and TRBJ2-5, with no clear D. The chain's CDR3 is CSALAEKGAQETQYF. The CDR3 bases are TGCAGTGCTCTTGCGGAGAAAGGAGCCCAAGAGACCCAGTACTTC.